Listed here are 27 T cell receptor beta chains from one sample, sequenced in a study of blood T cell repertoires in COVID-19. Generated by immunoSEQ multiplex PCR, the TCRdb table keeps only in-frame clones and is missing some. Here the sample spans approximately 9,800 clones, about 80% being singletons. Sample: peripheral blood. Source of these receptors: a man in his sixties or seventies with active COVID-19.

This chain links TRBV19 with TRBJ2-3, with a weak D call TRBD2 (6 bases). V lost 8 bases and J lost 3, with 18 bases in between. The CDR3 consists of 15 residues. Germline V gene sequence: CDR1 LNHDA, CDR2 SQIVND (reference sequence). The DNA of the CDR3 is TGTGCCAGTGGCGTTAGGGGAGGTTTTACAGATACGCAGTATTTT. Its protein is CASGVRGGFTDTQYF.

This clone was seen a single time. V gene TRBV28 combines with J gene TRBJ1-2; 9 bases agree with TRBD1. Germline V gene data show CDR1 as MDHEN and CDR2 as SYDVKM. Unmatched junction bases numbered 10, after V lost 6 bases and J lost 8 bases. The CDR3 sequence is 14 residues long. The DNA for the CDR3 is TGTGCCAGCAGGACTACAGGGGGCGCTCGAGGCTACACCTTC. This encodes CASRTTGGARGYTF.

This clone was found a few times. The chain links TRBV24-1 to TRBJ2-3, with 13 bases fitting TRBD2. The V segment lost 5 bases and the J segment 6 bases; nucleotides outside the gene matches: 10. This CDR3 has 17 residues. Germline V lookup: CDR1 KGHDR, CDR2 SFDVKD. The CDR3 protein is CATSVTSGRARPDTQYF. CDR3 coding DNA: TGTGCCACCAGTGTAACTAGCGGGAGGGCGAGACCCGATACGCAGTATTTT.

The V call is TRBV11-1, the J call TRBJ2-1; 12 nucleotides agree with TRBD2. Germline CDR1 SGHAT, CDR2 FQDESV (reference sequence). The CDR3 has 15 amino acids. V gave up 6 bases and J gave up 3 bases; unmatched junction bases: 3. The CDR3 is CASSLLAGGYNEQFF. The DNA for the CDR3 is TGTGCCAGCAGTTTACTAGCGGGGGGCTACAATGAGCAGTTCTTC.

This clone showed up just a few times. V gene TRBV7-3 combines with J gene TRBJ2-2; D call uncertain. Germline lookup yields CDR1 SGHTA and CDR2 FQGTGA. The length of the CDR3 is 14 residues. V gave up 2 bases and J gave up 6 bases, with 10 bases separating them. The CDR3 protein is CASSLGPSAGELFF. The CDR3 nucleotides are TGTGCCAGCAGCTTAGGGCCCTCGGCCGGGGAGCTGTTTTTT. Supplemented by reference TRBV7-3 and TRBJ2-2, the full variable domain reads GAGVSQTPSNKVTEKGKYVELRCDPISGHTALYWYRQSLGQGPEFLIYFQGTGAADDSGLPNDRFFAVRPEGSVSTLKIQRTERGDSAVYLCASSLGPSAGELFFGEGSRLTVL.

This CDR3 reads CASSVTGANTGELFF. CDR3 DNA sequence: TGTGCCAGCAGCGTGACAGGCGCGAACACCGGGGAGCTGTTTTTT. This sequence joins TRBV5-4 and TRBJ2-2; D might be TRBD1 (6 bases). V shed 4 bases and J shed 0 bases, with 10 bases lying between them. The germline CDR1 and CDR2 sequences are SGHNT and YYREEE (reference sequence). The length of the CDR3 is 15 residues.

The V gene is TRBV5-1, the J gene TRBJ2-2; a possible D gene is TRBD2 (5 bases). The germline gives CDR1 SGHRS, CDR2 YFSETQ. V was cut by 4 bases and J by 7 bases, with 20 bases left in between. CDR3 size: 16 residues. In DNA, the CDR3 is TGCGCCAGCAGCAGGCCAGGTGGGAGAATTAACGGGGAGCTGTTTTTT. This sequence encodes CASSRPGGRINGELFF. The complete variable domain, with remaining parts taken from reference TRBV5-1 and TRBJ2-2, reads KAGVTQTPRYLIKTRGQQVTLSCSPISGHRSVSWYQQTPGQGLQFLFEYFSETQRNKGNFPGRFSGRQFSNSRSEMNVSTLELGDSALYLCASSRPGGRINGELFFGEGSRLTVL.

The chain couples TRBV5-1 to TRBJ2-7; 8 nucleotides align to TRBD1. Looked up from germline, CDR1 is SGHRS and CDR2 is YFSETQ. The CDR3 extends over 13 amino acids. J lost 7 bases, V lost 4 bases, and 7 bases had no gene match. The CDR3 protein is CASSKDRVQEQYF. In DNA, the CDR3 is TGCGCCAGCAGCAAGGACAGGGTCCAAGAGCAGTACTTC. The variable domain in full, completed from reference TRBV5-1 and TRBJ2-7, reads KAGVTQTPRYLIKTRGQQVTLSCSPISGHRSVSWYQQTPGQGLQFLFEYFSETQRNKGNFPGRFSGRQFSNSRSEMNVSTLELGDSALYLCASSKDRVQEQYFGPGTRLTVT.

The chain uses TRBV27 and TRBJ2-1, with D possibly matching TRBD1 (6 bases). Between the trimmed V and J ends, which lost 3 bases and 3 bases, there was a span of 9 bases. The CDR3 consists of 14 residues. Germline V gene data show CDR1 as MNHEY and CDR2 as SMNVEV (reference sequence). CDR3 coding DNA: TGTGCCAGCAGTTTCAGACAGGTCTACAATGAGCAGTTCTTC. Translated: CASSFRQVYNEQFF.

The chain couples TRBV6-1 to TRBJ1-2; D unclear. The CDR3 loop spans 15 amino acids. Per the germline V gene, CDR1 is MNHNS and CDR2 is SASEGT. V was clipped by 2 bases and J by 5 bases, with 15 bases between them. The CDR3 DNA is TGTGCCAGCAGTGAAAGGAGCTTGGCCTTATATGGCTACACCTTC. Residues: CASSERSLALYGYTF.

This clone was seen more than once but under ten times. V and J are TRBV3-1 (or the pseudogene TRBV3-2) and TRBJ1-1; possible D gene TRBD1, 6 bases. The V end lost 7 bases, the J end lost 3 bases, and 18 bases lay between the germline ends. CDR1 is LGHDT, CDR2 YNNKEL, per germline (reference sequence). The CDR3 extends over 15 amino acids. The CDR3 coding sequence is TGTGCCAGCACCCCGGATAGGGGGGGGTACACTGAAGCTTTCTTT. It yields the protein CASTPDRGGYTEAFF.

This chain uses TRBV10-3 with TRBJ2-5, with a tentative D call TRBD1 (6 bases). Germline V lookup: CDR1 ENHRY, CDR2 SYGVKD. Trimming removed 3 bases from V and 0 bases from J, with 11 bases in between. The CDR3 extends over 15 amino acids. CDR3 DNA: TGTGCCATCAGTGACTCCCAGGGGTACCAAGAGACCCAGTACTTC. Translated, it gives CAISDSQGYQETQYF.

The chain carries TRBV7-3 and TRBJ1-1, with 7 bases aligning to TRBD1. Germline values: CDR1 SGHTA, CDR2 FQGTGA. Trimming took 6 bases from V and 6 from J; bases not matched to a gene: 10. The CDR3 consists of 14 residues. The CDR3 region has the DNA TGTGCCAGCAGTTCAGGGGGGCAGACCGCTGAAGCTTTCTTT. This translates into CASSSGGQTAEAFF.

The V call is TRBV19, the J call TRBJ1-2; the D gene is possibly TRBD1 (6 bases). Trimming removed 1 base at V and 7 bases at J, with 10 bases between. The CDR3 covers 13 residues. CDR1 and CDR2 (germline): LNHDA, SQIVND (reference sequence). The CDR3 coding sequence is TGTGCCAGTAGTATAGGACAGGTTCTTGGCTACACCTTC. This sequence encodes CASSIGQVLGYTF.

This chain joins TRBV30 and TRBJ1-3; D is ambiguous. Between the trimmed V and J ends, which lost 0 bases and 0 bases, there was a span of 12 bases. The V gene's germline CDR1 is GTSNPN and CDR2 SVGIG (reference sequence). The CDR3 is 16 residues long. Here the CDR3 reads CAWSVRGGTSGNTIYF. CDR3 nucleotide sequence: TGTGCCTGGAGTGTACGGGGAGGCACCTCTGGAAACACCATATATTTT.

The CDR3 here is CASSPGLPPGIQYF. DNA of the CDR3: TGCGCCAGCAGCCCGGGACTGCCCCCGGGGATCCAGTACTTC. This rearrangement joins TRBV4-1 to TRBJ2-5, with D possibly matching TRBD2 (6 bases). Germline V CDR1 and CDR2: MGHRA, YSYEKL. The CDR3 has 14 amino acids. The V and J ends lost 4 bases and 10 bases respectively, with 19 bases between them.

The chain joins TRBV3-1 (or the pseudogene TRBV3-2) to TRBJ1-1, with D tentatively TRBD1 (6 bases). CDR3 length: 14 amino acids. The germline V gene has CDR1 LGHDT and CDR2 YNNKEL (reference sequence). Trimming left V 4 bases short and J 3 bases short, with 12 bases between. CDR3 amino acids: CASSRTQGYTEAFF. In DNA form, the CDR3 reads TGTGCCAGCAGCCGCACTCAGGGGTACACTGAAGCTTTCTTT.

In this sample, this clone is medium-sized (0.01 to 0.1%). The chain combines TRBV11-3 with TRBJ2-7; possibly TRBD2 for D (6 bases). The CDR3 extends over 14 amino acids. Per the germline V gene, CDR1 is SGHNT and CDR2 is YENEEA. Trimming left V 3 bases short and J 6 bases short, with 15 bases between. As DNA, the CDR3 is TGTGCCAGCAGCTTCGAGGGAGGCTCTGGCGAGCAGTACTTC. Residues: CASSFEGGSGEQYF.

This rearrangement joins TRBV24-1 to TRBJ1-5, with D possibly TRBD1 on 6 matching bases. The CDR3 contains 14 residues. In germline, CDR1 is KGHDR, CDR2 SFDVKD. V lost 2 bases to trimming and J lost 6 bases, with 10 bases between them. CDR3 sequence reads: CATSDYRVAQPQHF. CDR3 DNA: TGTGCCACCAGTGATTACAGGGTGGCTCAGCCCCAGCATTTT.

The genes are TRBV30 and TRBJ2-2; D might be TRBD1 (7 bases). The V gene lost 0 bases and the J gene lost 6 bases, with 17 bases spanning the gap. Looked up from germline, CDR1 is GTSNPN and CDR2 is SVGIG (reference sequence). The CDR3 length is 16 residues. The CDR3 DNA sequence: TGTGCCTGGAGTGTACGTAAGGGGGCTAGCGCCGGGGAGCTGTTTTTT. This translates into CAWSVRKGASAGELFF. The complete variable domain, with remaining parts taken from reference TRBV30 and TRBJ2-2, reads SQTIHQWPATLVQPVGSPLSLECTVEGTSNPNLYWYRQAAGRGLQLLFYSVGIGQISSEVPQNLSASRPQDRQFILSSKKLLLSDSGFYLCAWSVRKGASAGELFFGEGSRLTVL.

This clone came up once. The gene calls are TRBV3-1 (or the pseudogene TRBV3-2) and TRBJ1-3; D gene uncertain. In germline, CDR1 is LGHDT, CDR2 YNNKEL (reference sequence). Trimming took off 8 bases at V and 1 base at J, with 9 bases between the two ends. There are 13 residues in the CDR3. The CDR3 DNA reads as TGTGCCAGCGGGTGGAGTTCTGGAAACACCATATATTTT. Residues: CASGWSSGNTIYF.

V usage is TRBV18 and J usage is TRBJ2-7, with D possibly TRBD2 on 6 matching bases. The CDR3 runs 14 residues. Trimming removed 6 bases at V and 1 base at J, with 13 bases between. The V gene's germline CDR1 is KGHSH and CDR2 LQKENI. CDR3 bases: TGTGCCAGCTCGGTAGCGGCGGCTTCCTACGAGCAGTACTTC. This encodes CASSVAAASYEQYF.

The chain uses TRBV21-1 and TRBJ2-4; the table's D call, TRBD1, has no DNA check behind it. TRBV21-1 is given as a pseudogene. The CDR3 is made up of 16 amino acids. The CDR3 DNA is TGTGCCAGCGAGGGGGGACAGGCCCTAGCCAAAAACATTCAGTACTTC. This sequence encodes CASEGGQALAKNIQYF.

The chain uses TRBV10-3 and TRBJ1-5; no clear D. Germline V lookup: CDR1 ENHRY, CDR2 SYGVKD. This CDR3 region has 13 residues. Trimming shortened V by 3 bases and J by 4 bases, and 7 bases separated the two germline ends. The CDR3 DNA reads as TGTGCCATCAGTGAACAGTCGAATCAGCCCCAGCATTTT. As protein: CAISEQSNQPQHF.

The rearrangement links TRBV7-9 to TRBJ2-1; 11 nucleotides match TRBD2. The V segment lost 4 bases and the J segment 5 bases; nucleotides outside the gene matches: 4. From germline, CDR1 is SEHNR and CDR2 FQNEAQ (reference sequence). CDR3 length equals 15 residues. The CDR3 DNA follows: TGTGCCAGCAGCTCCGGACTAGCGGGTAACAATGAGCAGTTCTTC. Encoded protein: CASSSGLAGNNEQFF.

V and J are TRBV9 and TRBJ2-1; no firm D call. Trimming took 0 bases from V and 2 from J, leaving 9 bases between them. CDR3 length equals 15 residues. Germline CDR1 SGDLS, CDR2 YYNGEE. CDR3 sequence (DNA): TGTGCCAGCAGCGTAGGCCAGGCGACCTACAATGAGCAGTTCTTC. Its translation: CASSVGQATYNEQFF.

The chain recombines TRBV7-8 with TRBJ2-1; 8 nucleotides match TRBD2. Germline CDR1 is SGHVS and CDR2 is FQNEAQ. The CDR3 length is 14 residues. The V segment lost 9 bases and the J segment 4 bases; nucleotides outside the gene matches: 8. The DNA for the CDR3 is TGTGCCAGTAAAGAAACTAGCGGATACAATGAGCAGTTCTTC. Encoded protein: CASKETSGYNEQFF.